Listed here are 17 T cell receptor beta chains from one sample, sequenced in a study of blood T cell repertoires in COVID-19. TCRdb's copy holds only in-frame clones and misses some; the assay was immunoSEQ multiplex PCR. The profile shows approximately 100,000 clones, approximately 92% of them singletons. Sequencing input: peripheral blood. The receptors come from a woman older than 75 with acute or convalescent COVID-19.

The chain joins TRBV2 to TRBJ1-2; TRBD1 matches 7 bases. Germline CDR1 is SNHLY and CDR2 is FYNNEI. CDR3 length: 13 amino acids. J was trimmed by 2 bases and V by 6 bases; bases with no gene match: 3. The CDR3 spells CASREQGNYGYTF. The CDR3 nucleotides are TGTGCCAGCAGAGAACAGGGGAACTATGGCTACACCTTC. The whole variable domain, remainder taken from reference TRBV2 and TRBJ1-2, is EPEVTQTPSHQVTQMGQEVILRCVPISNHLYFYWYRQILGQKVEFLVSFYNNEISEKSEIFDDQFSVERPDGSNFTLKIRSTKLEDSAMYFCASREQGNYGYTFGSGTRLTVV.

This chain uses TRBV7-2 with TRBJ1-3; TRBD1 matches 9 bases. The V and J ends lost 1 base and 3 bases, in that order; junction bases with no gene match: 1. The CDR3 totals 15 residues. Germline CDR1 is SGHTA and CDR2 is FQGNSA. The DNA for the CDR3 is TGTGCCAGCAGCTTAGGACAGGGGGTTGGAAACACCATATATTTT. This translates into CASSLGQGVGNTIYF. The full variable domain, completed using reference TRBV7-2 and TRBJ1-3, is GAGVSQSPSNKVTEKGKDVELRCDPISGHTALYWYRQSLGQGLEFLIYFQGNSAPDKSGLPSDRFSAERTGGSVSTLTIQRTQQEDSAVYLCASSLGQGVGNTIYFGEGSWLTVV.

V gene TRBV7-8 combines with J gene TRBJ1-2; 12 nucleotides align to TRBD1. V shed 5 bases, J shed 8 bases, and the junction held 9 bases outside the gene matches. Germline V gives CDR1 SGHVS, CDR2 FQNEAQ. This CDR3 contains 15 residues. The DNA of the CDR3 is TGTGCCAGCAGCCCGCCGGCGGGACAGGGGGCAGGCTACACCTTC. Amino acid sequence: CASSPPAGQGAGYTF.

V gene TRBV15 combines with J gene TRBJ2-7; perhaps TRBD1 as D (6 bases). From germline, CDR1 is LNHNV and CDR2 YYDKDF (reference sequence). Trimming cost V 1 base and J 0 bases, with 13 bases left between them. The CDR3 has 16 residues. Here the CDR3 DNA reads TGTGCCACCAGCAGAGGTGGGCCGGGACACTCCTACGAGCAGTACTTC. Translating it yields CATSRGGPGHSYEQYF. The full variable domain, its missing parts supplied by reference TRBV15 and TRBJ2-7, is DAMVIQNPRYQVTQFGKPVTLSCSQTLNHNVMYWYQQKSSQAPKLLFHYYDKDFNNEADTPDNFQSRRPNTSFCFLDIRSPGLGDTAMYLCATSRGGPGHSYEQYFGPGTRLTVT.

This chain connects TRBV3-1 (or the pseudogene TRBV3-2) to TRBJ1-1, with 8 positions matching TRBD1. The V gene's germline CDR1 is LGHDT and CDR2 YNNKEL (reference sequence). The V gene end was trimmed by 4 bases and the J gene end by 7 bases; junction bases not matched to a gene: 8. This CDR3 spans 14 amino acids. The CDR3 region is CASSPAGTGLEAFF. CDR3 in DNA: TGTGCCAGCAGCCCGGCCGGGACAGGCCTTGAAGCTTTCTTT.

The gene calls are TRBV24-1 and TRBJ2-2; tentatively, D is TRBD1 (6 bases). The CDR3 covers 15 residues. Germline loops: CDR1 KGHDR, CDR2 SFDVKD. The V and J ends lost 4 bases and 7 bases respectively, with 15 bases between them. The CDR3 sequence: CATSDQTGLYGELFF. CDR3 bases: TGTGCCACCAGTGACCAAACAGGGTTGTACGGGGAGCTGTTTTTT.

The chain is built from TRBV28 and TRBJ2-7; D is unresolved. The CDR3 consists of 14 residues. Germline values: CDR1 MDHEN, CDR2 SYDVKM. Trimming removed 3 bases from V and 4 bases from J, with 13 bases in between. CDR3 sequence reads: CASSLSLELYEQYF. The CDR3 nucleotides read TGTGCCAGCAGTTTGAGTTTAGAGTTATACGAGCAGTACTTC.

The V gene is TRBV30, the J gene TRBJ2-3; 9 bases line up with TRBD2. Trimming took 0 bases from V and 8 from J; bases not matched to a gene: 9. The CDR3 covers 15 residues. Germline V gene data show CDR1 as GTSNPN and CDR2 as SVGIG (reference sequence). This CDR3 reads CAWSVRRGGRSTQYF. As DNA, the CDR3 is TGTGCCTGGAGTGTGCGGCGGGGGGGCCGGAGTACGCAGTATTTT.

The chain's CDR3 is CASSLWLGGNEQFF. The CDR3 DNA reads as TGTGCCAGCAGTTTATGGCTCGGGGGCAATGAGCAGTTCTTC. V and J are TRBV28 and TRBJ2-1; D might be TRBD2 (6 bases). The CDR3 sequence is 14 residues long. Trimming pared 0 bases from V and 6 bases from J, leaving 9 bases between. CDR1 MDHEN and CDR2 SYDVKM come from the germline V gene.

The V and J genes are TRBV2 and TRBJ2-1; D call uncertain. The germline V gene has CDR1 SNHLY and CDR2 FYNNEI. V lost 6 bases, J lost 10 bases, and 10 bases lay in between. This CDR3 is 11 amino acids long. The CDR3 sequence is CASSPSREQFF. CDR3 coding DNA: TGTGCCAGCAGCCCGAGTCGAGAGCAGTTCTTC.

CDR3 nucleotide sequence: TGCGCCAGCAGCTCCGGGGGGGCCCTCGATGAGCAGTTCTTC. It yields the protein CASSSGGALDEQFF. The chain couples TRBV5-1 to TRBJ2-1, with 8 bases matching TRBD2. This CDR3 contains 14 residues. The junction had 7 bases not matched to a gene; V was cut back by 3 bases and J by 8 bases. CDR1 SGHRS and CDR2 YFSETQ come from the germline V gene.

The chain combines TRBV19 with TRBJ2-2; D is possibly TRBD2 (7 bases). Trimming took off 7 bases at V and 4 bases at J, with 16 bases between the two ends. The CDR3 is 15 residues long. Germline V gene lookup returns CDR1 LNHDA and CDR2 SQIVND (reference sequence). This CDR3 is CASTGGRGGTGELFF. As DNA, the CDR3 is TGTGCCAGTACCGGGGGGCGCGGGGGCACCGGGGAGCTGTTTTTT.

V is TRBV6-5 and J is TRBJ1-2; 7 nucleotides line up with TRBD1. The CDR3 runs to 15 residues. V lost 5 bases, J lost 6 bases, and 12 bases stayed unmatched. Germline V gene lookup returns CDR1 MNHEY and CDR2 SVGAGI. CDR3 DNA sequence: TGTGCCAGCAGTCTGACAGGGTGGAGAGGGGATGGCTACACCTTC. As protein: CASSLTGWRGDGYTF.

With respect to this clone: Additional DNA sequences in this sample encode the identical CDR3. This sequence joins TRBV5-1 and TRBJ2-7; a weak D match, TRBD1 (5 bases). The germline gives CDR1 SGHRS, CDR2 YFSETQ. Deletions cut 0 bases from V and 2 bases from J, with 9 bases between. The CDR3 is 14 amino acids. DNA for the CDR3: TGCGCCAGCAGCTTGGGGCAGGGCGCCTACGAGCAGTACTTC. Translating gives CASSLGQGAYEQYF.

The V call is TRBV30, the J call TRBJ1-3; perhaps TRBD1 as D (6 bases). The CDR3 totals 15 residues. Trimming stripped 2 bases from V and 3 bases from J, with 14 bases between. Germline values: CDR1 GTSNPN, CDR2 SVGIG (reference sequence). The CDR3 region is CAWSFAGGRGNTIYF. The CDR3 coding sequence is TGTGCCTGGAGTTTCGCGGGGGGCCGTGGAAACACCATATATTTT.

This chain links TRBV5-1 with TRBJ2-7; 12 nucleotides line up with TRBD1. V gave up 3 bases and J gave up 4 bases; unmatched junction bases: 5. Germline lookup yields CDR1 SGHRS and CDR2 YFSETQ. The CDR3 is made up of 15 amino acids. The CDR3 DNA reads TGCGCCAGCAGCTGGGGGACAGGGGGCGGTTACGAGCAGTACTTC. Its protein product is CASSWGTGGGYEQYF.

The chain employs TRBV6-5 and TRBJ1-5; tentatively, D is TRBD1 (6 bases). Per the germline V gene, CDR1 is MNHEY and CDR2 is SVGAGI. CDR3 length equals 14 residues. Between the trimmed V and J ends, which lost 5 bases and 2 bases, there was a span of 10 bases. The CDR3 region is CASSRPGGNQPQHF. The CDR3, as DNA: TGTGCCAGCAGTAGGCCAGGGGGCAATCAGCCCCAGCATTTT.